The rows below give T cell receptor beta chains drawn from one sample of a study of cytomegalovirus exposure and HLA in healthy donors. Some clones are missing from TCRdb's copy, which holds only in-frame ones; the method was immunoSEQ multiplex PCR. The sample holds over 45,000 clones. The sequencing sample was made of PBMCs. These TCRs come from a woman in her late teens or twenties in good health and CMV-seronegative. Each CDR3 is given with its conserved first and last residue.

j_gene: TRBJ1-2
v_gene: TRBV5-6
CDR3aa: CASSLFRGGYTF

j_gene: TRBJ1-2
v_gene: TRBV9
CDR3aa: CASSVRSLYGYTF

j_gene: TRBJ1-1
v_gene: TRBV6-6
CDR3aa: CASSPQNTEAFF

j_gene: TRBJ2-7
v_gene: TRBV5-1
CDR3aa: CASSLAPGQDYEQYF

j_gene: TRBJ2-7
v_gene: TRBV10-3
CDR3aa: CAISSRQGPAYEQYF

j_gene: TRBJ1-6
v_gene: TRBV2
CDR3aa: CASSARGSSYNSPLHF

j_gene: TRBJ2-7
v_gene: TRBV10-2
CDR3aa: CASKGQGFSEQYF

j_gene: TRBJ1-5
v_gene: TRBV7-9
CDR3aa: CASSFAGGQPQHF

j_gene: TRBJ1-4
v_gene: TRBV6-1
CDR3aa: CASSELTAEKLFF

j_gene: TRBJ2-7
v_gene: TRBV7-9
CDR3aa: CASSLFSGDLSYEQYF

j_gene: TRBJ2-7
v_gene: TRBV5-4
CDR3aa: CASSTNAQGYEQYF

j_gene: TRBJ1-5
v_gene: TRBV25-1
CDR3aa: CASSGQEYSNQPQHF

j_gene: TRBJ1-1
v_gene: TRBV5-6
CDR3aa: CASSLRDRVPEAFF

j_gene: TRBJ2-7
v_gene: TRBV5-1
CDR3aa: CASRLMPGARGEQYF

j_gene: TRBJ2-1
v_gene: TRBV4-2
CDR3aa: CASSQDSGASSYNEQFF

j_gene: TRBJ2-5
v_gene: TRBV2
CDR3aa: CASTQRGAGETQYF

j_gene: TRBJ1-6
v_gene: TRBV9
CDR3aa: CASSTPREYNSPLHF

j_gene: TRBJ1-1
v_gene: TRBV25-1
CDR3aa: CASSESRGLTEAFF

j_gene: TRBJ2-1
v_gene: TRBV5-4
CDR3aa: CASSLGLAGGAGEQFF

j_gene: TRBJ2-7
v_gene: TRBV29-1
CDR3aa: CSVEYAGGSYEQYF

j_gene: TRBJ1-1
v_gene: TRBV19
CDR3aa: CASSIFGPTEAFF

j_gene: TRBJ2-3
v_gene: TRBV5-1
CDR3aa: CASSLPRGEPDTQYF

j_gene: TRBJ2-6
v_gene: TRBV5-1
CDR3aa: CASSLLPTGSGANVLTF

j_gene: TRBJ2-1
v_gene: TRBV18
CDR3aa: CASSTAPKTQGISNNEQFF

j_gene: TRBJ1-1
v_gene: TRBV28
CDR3aa: CASSLSQRTEAFF

j_gene: TRBJ1-5
v_gene: TRBV19
CDR3aa: CASSILGGNSNQPQHF

j_gene: TRBJ2-5
v_gene: TRBV4-2
CDR3aa: CASSQVERETQYF

j_gene: TRBJ2-7
v_gene: TRBV19
CDR3aa: CASTPRTGSYEQYF

j_gene: TRBJ1-3
v_gene: TRBV6-6
CDR3aa: CASSGGNTIYF

j_gene: TRBJ1-5
v_gene: TRBV7-9
CDR3aa: CASSLGQSVSNQPQHF

j_gene: TRBJ1-3
v_gene: TRBV19
CDR3aa: CASSLIRTAGSGNTIYF

j_gene: TRBJ2-1
v_gene: TRBV19
CDR3aa: CASSQTSGSLSDNEQFF

j_gene: TRBJ2-3
v_gene: TRBV4-2
CDR3aa: CASSRSGGADTQYF

j_gene: TRBJ2-5
v_gene: TRBV6-1
CDR3aa: CASRETSGSETQYF

j_gene: TRBJ1-3
v_gene: TRBV5-1
CDR3aa: CASSLEGTTSGNTIYF

j_gene: TRBJ1-4
v_gene: TRBV7-8
CDR3aa: CASSFIRISTNEKLFF